The sequence of this T cell receptor (beta chain) was determined in a study of cytomegalovirus exposure and HLA in healthy donors. Whole-study results and caveats: Later, TCR association rates were found to vary by HLA locus, highest for DRB1 and lowest for HLA-C.

Remarks on this clone: What it recognizes is unknown.

It was with 60 Vbeta and 13 Jbeta primers that the PCR ran. Sequenced by immunoSEQ multiplex PCR; TCRdb stores in-frame clones only, minus some. This table has about 190,000 clones, more than 65% appearing once. The sequencing sample was made of PBMCs. The sequence derives from a woman aged 25 to 39 in good health and CMV-seropositive.

CDR3: CASSEEEFPNTGELFF. Here the CDR3 DNA reads TGTGCCAGCAGTGAAGAGGAGTTCCCGAACACCGGGGAGCTGTTTTTT. The genes are TRBV2 and TRBJ2-2; D gene ambiguous. The CDR3 contains 16 residues. Germline CDR1 reads SNHLY; CDR2 reads FYNNEI. The V and J ends lost 1 base and 0 bases respectively, with 9 bases between them.